This TCR beta chain was profiled in a study of response to subunit inactivated influenza vaccine. Study outcomes and limitations: Every seasonal influenza vaccination brings in few new T cells, the authors suggested.

Comments on this clonotype: As yet, its antigen is unknown.

The CDR3 is 14 residues long. V lost 6 bases to trimming and J lost 7 bases; unmatched junction nucleotides: 11. Germline V gene data show CDR1 as SQVTM and CDR2 as ANQGSEA. TCRdb reprocessed the RT-PCR reads with MiXCR, giving one entry per CDR3 protein. The sample contains hundreds of thousands of distinct CDR3 sequences, around 18% of which appear only once. The genes are TRBV29-1 and TRBJ2-5; 10 bases line up with TRBD2. The receptor comes from a man between 50 and 59 years old who received an inactivated influenza vaccine. Specimen: PBMCs from blood, collected 4 to 6 days after vaccination. CDR3 DNA sequence: TGCAGCGTCCTACTAGCGGGGAGTTTTAGGACCCAGTACTTC. As protein: CSVLLAGSFRTQYF.